The 21 T cell receptor beta chains presented below share a single source sample, sequenced in a study of T cell responses to AZD1222 COVID-19 vaccine. The data were produced by immunoSEQ multiplex PCR, yet TCRdb's version contains in-frame clones alone and is incomplete. This sample has around 150,000 clones, with about 91% found just once. The source material was peripheral blood, sampled on day 0 of AZD1222 vaccination. Every receptor here comes from an adult in good health.

The V and J genes are TRBV15 and TRBJ2-1, with no clear D. V was trimmed by 2 bases and J by 7 bases, leaving 12 bases between them. This CDR3 spans 14 amino acids. Germline-derived CDR1 and CDR2 are LNHNV and YYDKDF (reference sequence). CDR3 loop: CATSRRSTPNEQFF. CDR3 nucleotides: TGTGCCACCAGCAGACGGTCTACGCCTAATGAGCAGTTCTTC. The variable domain in full, completed from reference TRBV15 and TRBJ2-1, reads DAMVIQNPRYQVTQFGKPVTLSCSQTLNHNVMYWYQQKSSQAPKLLFHYYDKDFNNEADTPDNFQSRRPNTSFCFLDIRSPGLGDTAMYLCATSRRSTPNEQFFGPGTRLTVL.

The chain combines TRBV11-3 with TRBJ2-1; 14 bases align to TRBD2. Germline CDR1 SGHNT, CDR2 YENEEA. The CDR3 spans 17 residues. V dropped 5 bases and J dropped 6; count of bases not matched to a gene: 9. This CDR3 is CASSTGLAGGYRNEQFF. As DNA, the CDR3 is TGTGCCAGCAGCACCGGACTAGCGGGAGGTTACCGCAATGAGCAGTTCTTC.

This clone was picked up one time. The chain couples TRBV11-3 to TRBJ1-4; a possible D gene is TRBD1 (6 bases). V shed 1 base and J shed 2 bases, with 8 bases lying between them. Germline V CDR1 and CDR2: SGHNT, YENEEA. There are 15 residues in the CDR3. The CDR3 loop is CASSLGGQTNEKLFF. The CDR3 DNA follows: TGTGCCAGCAGCTTAGGGGGGCAGACTAATGAAAAACTGTTTTTT.

The chain employs TRBV27 and TRBJ2-7; TRBD1 matches 8 bases. Germline V gene data show CDR1 as MNHEY and CDR2 as SMNVEV (reference sequence). The CDR3 contains 16 residues. The V segment lost 5 bases and the J segment 2 bases; nucleotides outside the gene matches: 11. The DNA of the CDR3 is TGTGCCAGCAGTCTGGACAGGGACGTCCCGACCTACGAGCAGTACTTC. Its protein is CASSLDRDVPTYEQYF.

This sequence joins TRBV7-8 and TRBJ1-3; D gene ambiguous. V lost 0 bases, J lost 0 bases, and 6 bases lay in between. The CDR3 length is 15 residues. Germline-derived CDR1 and CDR2 are SGHVS and FQNEAQ. CDR3 protein: CASSLASLSGNTIYF. The CDR3 region has the DNA TGTGCCAGCAGCTTAGCCAGCCTCTCTGGAAACACCATATATTTT.

This rearrangement joins TRBV30 to TRBJ2-2; D is undetermined. Germline assignment: CDR1 GTSNPN and CDR2 SVGIG (reference sequence). Trimming removed 0 bases from V and 4 bases from J, with 9 bases in between. The CDR3 is 14 residues long. CDR3 DNA sequence: TGTGCCTGGAGTGTACTGGCCTCCACCGGGGAGCTGTTTTTT. Protein product: CAWSVLASTGELFF.

J is TRBJ1-2 and V is TRBV28, with D possibly being TRBD1 (6 bases). Germline assignment: CDR1 MDHEN and CDR2 SYDVKM. This CDR3 has 15 residues. Trimming shortened V by 1 base and J by 7 bases, and 16 bases separated the two germline ends. The CDR3 is CASSLYRQVLGGYTF. CDR3 sequence (DNA): TGTGCCAGCAGTTTATACCGACAGGTTCTGGGTGGCTACACCTTC.

The chain is built from TRBV19 and TRBJ1-4, with a weak D call TRBD1 (5 bases). Trimming shortened V by 4 bases and J by 8 bases, and 14 bases separated the two germline ends. This CDR3 has 14 residues. The germline V gene has CDR1 LNHDA and CDR2 SQIVND (reference sequence). The CDR3 nucleotides are TGTGCCAGTAGTACGGAGGGACCCGGGGAAAAACTGTTTTTT. Protein product: CASSTEGPGEKLFF.

The V call is TRBV29-1, the J call TRBJ2-7, with a possible D match to TRBD1 (6 bases). CDR1 is SQVTM and CDR2 is ANQGSEA in the germline V gene. Trimming stripped 4 bases from V and 2 bases from J, with 18 bases between. This CDR3 has 15 amino acids. The CDR3 DNA reads TGCAGCGTTGGGGATAACAGGGAGAGGACCTACGAGCAGTACTTC. It yields the protein CSVGDNRERTYEQYF.

The V call is TRBV28, the J call TRBJ2-3; D call uncertain. The CDR3 is 13 amino acids. Germline V lookup: CDR1 MDHEN, CDR2 SYDVKM. V was cut by 6 bases and J by 5 bases, with 12 bases left in between. CDR3 in amino acids: CASSPIPVDTQYF. DNA of the CDR3: TGTGCCAGCAGCCCCATCCCGGTAGATACGCAGTATTTT.

This chain uses TRBV5-6 with TRBJ1-3, with D possibly matching TRBD1 (6 bases). CDR3 size: 13 residues. CDR1 is SGHDT and CDR2 is YYEEEE in the germline V gene. Trimming left V 5 bases short and J 7 bases short, with 13 bases between. The chain's CDR3 is CASSQGSGNTIYF. CDR3 DNA: TGTGCCAGCAGTCAGGGGTCCGGGAACACCATATATTTT.

The V and J genes are TRBV14 and TRBJ2-1, with 9 bases lining up with TRBD2. V shed 6 bases and J 7 bases; nucleotides not matched to a gene: 10. CDR3 length: 15 amino acids. Germline V gene lookup returns CDR1 SGHDN and CDR2 FVKESK. CDR3 sequence reads: CASSLTSGSLNEQFF. CDR3 in DNA: TGTGCCAGCAGTCTCACTAGCGGGTCACTAAATGAGCAGTTCTTC.

This clone was seen only once. V usage is TRBV3-1 (or the pseudogene TRBV3-2) and J usage is TRBJ2-7, with D uncertain. Germline CDR1 LGHDT, CDR2 YNNKEL (reference sequence). The CDR3 spans 13 residues. Trimming removed 0 bases from V and 4 bases from J, with 7 bases in between. This CDR3 is CASSQDRAYEQYF. The CDR3 coding sequence is TGTGCCAGCAGCCAAGACAGAGCTTACGAGCAGTACTTC.

V is TRBV5-1 and J is TRBJ2-5, with a weak D call TRBD1 (6 bases). The CDR3 spans 14 residues. V lost 1 base, J lost 2 bases, and 9 bases lay in between. Germline lookup yields CDR1 SGHRS and CDR2 YFSETQ. CDR3 nucleotide sequence: TGCGCCAGCAGCTTGCTCAGGGGTCAAGAGACCCAGTACTTC. It encodes CASSLLRGQETQYF.

The CDR3 reads CASSISGQVFSSYNEQFF. The CDR3 nucleotides read TGTGCCAGTAGTATTTCAGGACAGGTCTTTAGCTCCTACAATGAGCAGTTCTTC. The rearrangement links TRBV19 to TRBJ2-1, with 7 bases that match TRBD1. Germline CDR1 LNHDA, CDR2 SQIVND (reference sequence). The CDR3 consists of 18 residues. The trim removed 3 bases at V and 0 bases at J, leaving 11 bases unmatched.

This rearrangement joins TRBV18 to TRBJ1-1; D not resolved. V was clipped by 3 bases and J by 1 base, with 6 bases between them. Germline values: CDR1 KGHSH, CDR2 LQKENI. The CDR3 has 13 residues. CDR3 DNA: TGTGCCAGCTCACCCAAGACGAACACTGAAGCTTTCTTT. This translates into CASSPKTNTEAFF.

This chain uses TRBV7-3 with TRBJ2-7; 11 nucleotides match TRBD1. Trimming took 2 bases from V and 2 from J; bases not matched to a gene: 2. This CDR3 is built from 15 residues. Germline V CDR1 and CDR2: SGHTA, FQGTGA. As DNA, the CDR3 is TGTGCCAGCAGCTTATCGGGACAGGGGGCCTACGAGCAGTACTTC. Its protein is CASSLSGQGAYEQYF.

This clone was seen just once. This chain connects TRBV15 to TRBJ1-4, with 7 bases lining up with TRBD1. J lost 0 bases, V lost 5 bases, and 3 bases had no gene match. The CDR3 consists of 15 residues. In germline, CDR1 is LNHNV, CDR2 YYDKDF (reference sequence). The CDR3 bases are TGTGCCACCAGCCCTCAGGGGGCAACTAATGAAAAACTGTTTTTT. This gives the protein CATSPQGATNEKLFF.

The chain uses TRBV5-8 and TRBJ1-2; 9 positions agree with TRBD1. Unmatched junction bases numbered 10, after V lost 2 bases and J lost 5 bases. Germline CDR1 SGHTS, CDR2 YDEGEE. The length of the CDR3 is 16 residues. The CDR3 here is CASSLDPGQGAYGYTF. In nucleotides, the CDR3 is TGTGCCAGCAGCTTAGATCCGGGACAGGGAGCTTATGGCTACACCTTC.

The chain carries TRBV24-1 and TRBJ2-3; weak D call: TRBD1 (6 bases). Germline assignment: CDR1 KGHDR and CDR2 SFDVKD. This CDR3 region has 15 residues. V gave up 3 bases and J gave up 0 bases, with 9 bases separating them. The CDR3 DNA sequence: TGTGCCACCAGTGATCCAGGGGCTAGCACAGATACGCAGTATTTT. Its translation is CATSDPGASTDTQYF.

The gene calls are TRBV29-1 and TRBJ2-4; TRBD1 aligns across 7 bases. The CDR3 runs 14 residues. The germline CDR1 and CDR2 sequences are SQVTM and ANQGSEA. V dropped 6 bases and J dropped 3; count of bases not matched to a gene: 8. The CDR3 DNA follows: TGCAGCGTGGTACTCCGGGACAGCAAAAACATTCAGTACTTC. Its protein product is CSVVLRDSKNIQYF.